This T cell receptor beta chain was profiled in a study of blood T cell repertoires in COVID-19 (dated by TCRdb to about 2020). The study in broad terms: Samples covering the acute and convalescent phases of COVID-19 were provided by collaborators in the United States, Italy and Spain. The material from the prospective study consisted of cDNA or gDNA derived from T cells, B-cell-depleted T cells, or PBMCs. A freely available public database, intended as a resource for researchers studying the immune response to SARS-CoV-2, is where the repertoires were released. The dataset comprised deeply sampled blood TCRbeta repertoires from subjects exposed to, actively infected with, or recovered from COVID-19. The samples were drawn from two sources: the first 160 participants of the ongoing ImmuneRACE study, and 1,000 to 1,500 subjects contributed by 6 global collaborators. Nearly every sample came with metadata listing a de-identified subject ID, COVID-19 status, age in years and sex. Where HLA class I and class II types were available, the types were taken from metadata supplied by the sample provider, not from assay-based typing.

TCRbeta CDR3 regions were amplified from genomic DNA using the immunoSEQ Assay, a bias-controlled multiplex PCR. On the study's bioinformatics: The number of nucleated cells in each sample was estimated from the amplification of reference gene primers within the assay. Sequence reads were collapsed and filtered to measure the absolute abundance of every unique TCRbeta CDR3 rearrangement. For each sample, productive Simpson clonality was calculated as the square root of Simpson's diversity index across productive rearrangements. In TCRdb, the immuneACCESS table is reduced to in-frame sequences with V and J assigned. These tables do not hold every clone; where another copy was compared, an unresolved V gene accounts for under half, and the others remain unexplained. V and J calls plus clone size are reproduced from that table; the DNA served to infer D and trimming. This sample comprises under 350,000 clones, approximately 88% of them detected only once. The ten largest account for 1.7% of the sample.

The research as a whole found: The quantity of clinical and demographic metadata differed by source and by participant and was supplied without curation.

Participants in the prospective study were aged roughly 18 to 100 years, lived in some 24 United States geographic areas, and enrolled through a virtual design. In the prospective study, cohorts were assigned on the basis of participant-reported clinical history obtained from a screening survey and a study questionnaire. ImmuneRACE Cohort 3 recovered participants were defined by two consecutive negative NP/OP PCR tests, healthcare professional clearance, or symptom resolution. In the prospective study, mobile phlebotomists collected whole blood, serum and a nasopharyngeal or oropharyngeal swab from each participant. Prospective study participants could optionally give additional blood draws and questionnaires over an approximately two-month period. Prospective study blood samples were shipped either frozen or at room temperature before DNA extraction. Turning to this clone: The antigen it recognizes is unknown. Nothing much larger sits one base from this clone, and base qualities are not available.

The sample comprised PBMCs or T cells enriched from blood (not recorded which). The sequence was obtained from a woman aged 40 to 55 who had recovered from COVID-19.

The CDR3 is CASTRLGRGQNEQYF. Here is the DNA: TGTGCCAGCACCCGATTGGGCAGGGGGCAGAACGAGCAGTACTTC. The chain is encoded by TRBV2 joined to TRBJ2-7, with 8 bases matching TRBD1. From its cysteine to its phenylalanine, the CDR3 spans 15 amino acids. CDR3 DNA is the only sequence kept; it has 45 bases, read in frame from the first base. Per the germline V gene, SNHLY is the CDR1 and FYNNEI is the CDR2. Trimming takes 7 bases off V and 5 bases off J; junction bases not matched to a gene: 13.